Below are 23 T cell receptor beta chains sequenced from a single sample in a study of blood T cell repertoires in COVID-19 (dated by TCRdb to 2018 to 2020). The library was built by means of the immunoSEQ multiplex PCR assay. TCRdb took this table from immuneACCESS and kept in-frame rearrangements with V and J called. Such tables lack part of the clones; where checked against another copy, unresolved V genes explain under half of the gap, and the rest is unexplained. The sample table records about 150,000 clones; around 84% of these occur just once. Jointly, the top ten make up around 7.9% of the sample. The sequenced sample was PBMCs or T cells enriched from blood (not recorded which). Every receptor here comes from a man aged 50-60 years who had recovered from COVID-19.

This chain's CDR3 is CASSLSRALQETQYF. The CDR3 DNA follows: TGTGCCAGCAGTTTATCGAGGGCCCTACAAGAGACCCAGTACTTC. The chain has TRBV27 and TRBJ2-5, with D tentatively TRBD2 (5 bases). This CDR3 is 15 amino acids long. Germline values: CDR1 MNHEY, CDR2 SMNVEV (reference sequence). V shed 0 bases and J shed 2 bases, with 10 bases lying between them.

The chain has TRBV27 and TRBJ1-1; 8 bases line up with TRBD1. With 6 bases clipped from V and 1 base from J, the junction kept 4 bases outside the gene matches. Per the germline V gene, CDR1 is MNHEY and CDR2 is SMNVEV (reference sequence). CDR3 size: 14 residues. CDR3 loop: CASRAGTGNTEAFF. The CDR3 DNA follows: TGTGCCAGCAGAGCCGGGACAGGGAACACTGAAGCTTTCTTT.

The V call is TRBV6-5, the J call TRBJ2-7; 11 bases are a match to TRBD1. The CDR3 extends over 14 amino acids. Germline trimming cut 7 bases from V and 6 bases from J; bases unmatched to any gene: 8. Germline CDR1 reads MNHEY; CDR2 reads SVGAGI. The CDR3 protein is CASTPGQGASEQYF. The CDR3 DNA reads TGTGCCAGCACCCCCGGACAGGGGGCTAGCGAGCAGTACTTC.

The table lists this clone with a count of one. The V call is TRBV7-2, the J call TRBJ2-7, with TRBD2 as a possible D gene (6 bases). CDR1 and CDR2 (germline): SGHTA, FQGNSA. CDR3 length equals 14 residues. V lost 9 bases and J 6 bases, leaving 21 bases between the germline ends. The CDR3 DNA reads TGTGCCAGTTCCCTTGCGGGGCCCCTGGGCGAGCAGTACTTC. This translates into CASSLAGPLGEQYF.

V is TRBV7-8 and J is TRBJ2-6; the D gene is possibly TRBD1 (5 bases). Germline V gene sequence: CDR1 SGHVS, CDR2 FQNEAQ. This CDR3 spans 15 amino acids. V gave up 5 bases and J gave up 3 bases, with 11 bases separating them. Written as DNA, the CDR3 is TGTGCCAGCAGCCCCGTGGGGCGTGGGGCCAACGTCCTGACTTTC. Protein product: CASSPVGRGANVLTF.

The rearrangement joins TRBV2 to TRBJ1-1, with no clear D. Germline CDR1 reads SNHLY; CDR2 reads FYNNEI. This CDR3 has 13 amino acids. V was clipped by 3 bases and J by 0 bases, with 5 bases between them. The CDR3 DNA reads as TGTGCCAGCAGTGAGTTAATGAACACTGAAGCTTTCTTT. This gives the protein CASSELMNTEAFF.

The chain uses TRBV5-1 and TRBJ2-1; TRBD1 matches 9 bases. Germline CDR1 SGHRS, CDR2 YFSETQ. Germline trimming cut 5 bases from V and 3 bases from J; bases unmatched to any gene: 6. This CDR3 region has 15 residues. The CDR3 DNA reads as TGCGCCAGCAGTTCGACAGGGGGTGGCTACAATGAGCAGTTCTTC. Translating it yields CASSSTGGGYNEQFF.

Of note for this clone: The same CDR3 is also encoded by other DNA sequences in this sample. V usage is TRBV14 and J usage is TRBJ1-2; D call uncertain. V was clipped by 2 bases and J by 2 bases, with 3 bases between them. Germline values: CDR1 SGHDN, CDR2 FVKESK. This CDR3 has 12 amino acids. The CDR3 loop is CASSQQNYGYTF. The DNA for the CDR3 is TGTGCCAGCAGCCAACAAAACTATGGCTACACCTTC.

The chain uses TRBV2 and TRBJ2-5; 7 bases fit TRBD2. Germline V gene sequence: CDR1 SNHLY, CDR2 FYNNEI. V trimming: 3 bases; J trimming: 0 bases; junction bases outside the gene matches: 7. CDR3 size: 16 residues. This chain's CDR3 is CASSEVQRGHQETQYF. CDR3 sequence (DNA): TGTGCCAGCAGTGAGGTCCAGCGGGGCCACCAAGAGACCCAGTACTTC.

This chain joins TRBV9 and TRBJ2-5; D gene ambiguous. Germline V lookup: CDR1 SGDLS, CDR2 YYNGEE. The CDR3 runs 11 residues. Trimming left V 3 bases short and J 5 bases short, with 5 bases between. The CDR3 spells CASSAGETQYF. DNA of the CDR3: TGTGCCAGCAGCGCCGGGGAGACCCAGTACTTC.

The chain combines TRBV5-1 with TRBJ1-2, with TRBD1 as a possible D gene (5 bases). The CDR3 covers 14 residues. In germline, CDR1 is SGHRS, CDR2 YFSETQ. Trimming removed 0 bases at V and 4 bases at J, with 10 bases between. The CDR3 loop is CASSLVAGSYGYTF. CDR3 coding DNA: TGCGCCAGCAGCTTGGTTGCAGGGTCCTATGGCTACACCTTC.

The chain employs TRBV6-5 and TRBJ2-1, with 9 bases identical to TRBD2. Germline V lookup: CDR1 MNHEY, CDR2 SVGAGI. V lost 6 bases and J lost 2; bases outside the gene matches: 5. The CDR3 has 15 residues. The chain's CDR3 is CASRLAGGAYNEQFF. The CDR3 bases are TGTGCCAGCAGACTCGCGGGGGGGGCCTACAATGAGCAGTTCTTC.

The gene calls are TRBV18 and TRBJ2-7; 9 nucleotides line up with TRBD1. After removal of 5 bases from V and 4 bases from J, the junction contained 3 bases not matched to a gene. The CDR3 is 13 residues long. In germline, CDR1 is KGHSH, CDR2 LQKENI. CDR3 in DNA: TGTGCCAGCTCAATACAGGGGGCTTACGAGCAGTACTTC. Amino acids: CASSIQGAYEQYF.

This clone was seen at least ten times. The V gene is TRBV18, the J gene TRBJ2-7, with D tentatively TRBD1 (6 bases). Germline CDR1 reads KGHSH; CDR2 reads LQKENI. Trimming shortened V by 0 bases and J by 0 bases, and 9 bases separated the two germline ends. The CDR3 sequence is 15 residues long. CDR3 protein: CASSPPTGSSYEQYF. The DNA of the CDR3 is TGTGCCAGCTCACCACCGACAGGCAGCTCCTACGAGCAGTACTTC.

This CDR3 reads CASSLNYGYTF. CDR3 nucleotides: TGTGCCAGCAGCCTCAACTATGGCTACACCTTC. This rearrangement joins TRBV28 to TRBJ1-2; no clear D gene. Looked up from germline, CDR1 is MDHEN and CDR2 is SYDVKM. V lost 6 bases to trimming and J lost 2 bases, with 4 bases between them. This CDR3 is 11 amino acids long.

The chain carries TRBV20-1 and TRBJ1-2; 7 nucleotides align to TRBD1. J lost 7 bases, V lost 3 bases, and 5 bases had no gene match. The CDR3 contains 12 residues. Germline CDR1 reads DFQATT; CDR2 reads SNEGSKA (reference sequence). The CDR3 nucleotides read TGCAGTGCTAGTCCGAGACAGGGTGGCTACACCTTC. Its translation: CSASPRQGGYTF.

The chain combines TRBV30 with TRBJ1-1; D is perhaps TRBD1 (5 bases). Germline lookup yields CDR1 GTSNPN and CDR2 SVGIG (reference sequence). V was pared by 4 bases and J by 1 base, with 13 bases between. The CDR3 loop spans 14 amino acids. In DNA, the CDR3 is TGTGCCTGGATCCGGACACGCCAGAACACTGAAGCTTTCTTT. Translating gives CAWIRTRQNTEAFF.

This clone occurred a few times. The J gene is TRBJ1-5, the V gene TRBV30; the D gene is possibly TRBD1 (5 bases). Looked up from germline, CDR1 is GTSNPN and CDR2 is SVGIG (reference sequence). V was shortened by 0 bases and J by 5 bases, with 20 bases between the two germline ends. The CDR3 sequence is 17 residues long. In DNA, the CDR3 is TGTGCCTGGAGTGTATTCCCCCTCCGGGACTTTGATCAGCCCCAGCATTTT. This translates into CAWSVFPLRDFDQPQHF.

The chain combines TRBV6-5 with TRBJ2-1; 7 bases agree with TRBD1. This CDR3 spans 15 amino acids. V lost 6 bases and J lost 6; bases outside the gene matches: 11. Germline CDR1 and CDR2: MNHEY and SVGAGI. The CDR3 bases are TGTGCCAGCAGCCGACCGGGACAGCTTATCAATGAGCAGTTCTTC. Protein sequence: CASSRPGQLINEQFF.

The chain combines TRBV29-1 with TRBJ1-5; no clear D gene. The CDR3 loop spans 15 amino acids. The V gene's germline CDR1 is SQVTM and CDR2 ANQGSEA. Trimming stripped 4 bases from V and 4 bases from J, with 17 bases between. In DNA, the CDR3 is TGCAGCGTTGCGGACGGACTACTAGGGAATCAGCCCCAGCATTTT. Amino acids: CSVADGLLGNQPQHF. Full variable domain (remainder filled in from reference TRBV29-1 and TRBJ1-5): SAVISQKPSRDICQRGTSLTIQCQVDSQVTMMFWYRQQPGQSLTLIATANQGSEATYESGFVIDKFPISRPNLTFSTLTVSNMSPEDSSIYLCSVADGLLGNQPQHFGDGTRLSIL.

The table lists this clone with a count of one. The chain links TRBV4-3 to TRBJ2-5, with D perhaps TRBD2 (6 bases). With 1 base removed from V and 3 bases from J, the gap between germline ends came to 15 bases. This CDR3 is 16 amino acids long. Germline V gene data show CDR1 as LGHNA and CDR2 as YSLEER. The CDR3 loop reads CASSQVRDSNEETQYF. The CDR3 coding sequence is TGCGCCAGCAGCCAAGTCCGGGACTCAAACGAAGAGACCCAGTACTTC.

This chain uses TRBV4-3 with TRBJ1-2, with 7 bases that match TRBD1. This CDR3 is built from 15 residues. J gave up 3 bases and V 0 bases, and 4 bases lay outside the gene matches. Germline-derived CDR1 and CDR2 are LGHNA and YSLEER. The CDR3 nucleotides are TGCGCCAGCAGCCAAGATCGAAGGGGGCACTATGGCTACACCTTC. Its protein is CASSQDRRGHYGYTF.

The chain carries TRBV2 and TRBJ2-2, with D maybe TRBD1 (6 bases). Trimming left V 7 bases short and J 1 base short, with 10 bases between. In germline, CDR1 is SNHLY, CDR2 FYNNEI. The CDR3 is 14 residues long. DNA of the CDR3: TGTGCCAGCACCAGGACAGTGAACACCGGGGAGCTGTTTTTT. Translation: CASTRTVNTGELFF.